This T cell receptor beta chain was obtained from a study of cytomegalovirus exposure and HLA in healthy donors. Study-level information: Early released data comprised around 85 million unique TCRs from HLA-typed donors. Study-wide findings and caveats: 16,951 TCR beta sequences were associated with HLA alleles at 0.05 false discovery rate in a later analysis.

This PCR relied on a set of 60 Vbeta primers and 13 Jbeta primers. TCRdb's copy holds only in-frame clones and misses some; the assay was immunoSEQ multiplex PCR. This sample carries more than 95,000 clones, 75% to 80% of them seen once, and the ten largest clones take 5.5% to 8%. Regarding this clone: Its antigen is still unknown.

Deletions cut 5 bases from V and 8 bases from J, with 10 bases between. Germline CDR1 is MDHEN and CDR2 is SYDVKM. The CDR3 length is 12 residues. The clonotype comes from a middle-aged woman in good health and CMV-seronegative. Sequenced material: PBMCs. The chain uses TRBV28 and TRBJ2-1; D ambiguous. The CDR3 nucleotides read TGTGCCAGCAGTATAGGAGACCATGAGCAGTTCTTC. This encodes CASSIGDHEQFF.